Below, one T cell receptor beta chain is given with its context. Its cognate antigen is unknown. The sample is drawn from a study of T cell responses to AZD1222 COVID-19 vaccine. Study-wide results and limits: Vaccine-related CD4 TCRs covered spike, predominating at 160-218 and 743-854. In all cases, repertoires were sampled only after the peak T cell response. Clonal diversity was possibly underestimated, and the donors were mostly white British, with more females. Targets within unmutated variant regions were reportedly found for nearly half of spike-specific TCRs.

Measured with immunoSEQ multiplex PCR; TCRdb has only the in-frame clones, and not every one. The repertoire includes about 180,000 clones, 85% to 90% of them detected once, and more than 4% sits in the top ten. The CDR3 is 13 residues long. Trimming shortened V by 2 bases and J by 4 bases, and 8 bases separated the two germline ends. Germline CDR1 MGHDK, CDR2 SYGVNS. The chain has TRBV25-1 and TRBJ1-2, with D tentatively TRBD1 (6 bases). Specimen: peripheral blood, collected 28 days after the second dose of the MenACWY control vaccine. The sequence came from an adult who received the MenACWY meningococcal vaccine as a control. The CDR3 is CASSEQGSYGYTF. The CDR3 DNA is TGTGCCAGCAGTGAACAGGGGTCCTATGGCTACACCTTC.